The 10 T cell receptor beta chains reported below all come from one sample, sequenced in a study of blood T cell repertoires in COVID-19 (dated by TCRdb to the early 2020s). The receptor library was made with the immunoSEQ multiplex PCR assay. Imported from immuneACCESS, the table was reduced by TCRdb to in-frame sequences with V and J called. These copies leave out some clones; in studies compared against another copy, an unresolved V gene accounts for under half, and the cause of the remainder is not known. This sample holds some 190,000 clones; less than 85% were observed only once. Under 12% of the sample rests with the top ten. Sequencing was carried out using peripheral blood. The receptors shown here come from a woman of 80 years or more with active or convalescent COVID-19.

The CDR3 bases are TGTGCCAGCAGAACAGGGTTGAACACTGAAGCTTTCTTT. Translation: CASRTGLNTEAFF. The chain is built from TRBV28 and TRBJ1-1, with D perhaps matching TRBD1 (6 bases). The CDR3 is 13 residues long. Trimming took 6 bases from V and 0 from J, leaving 8 bases between them. The V gene's germline CDR1 is MDHEN and CDR2 SYDVKM.

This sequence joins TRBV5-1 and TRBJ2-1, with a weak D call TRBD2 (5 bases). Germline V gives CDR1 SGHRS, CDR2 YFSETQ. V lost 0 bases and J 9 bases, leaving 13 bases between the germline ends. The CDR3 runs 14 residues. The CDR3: CASSLVVGVGEQFF. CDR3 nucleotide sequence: TGCGCCAGCAGCTTGGTTGTGGGAGTCGGTGAGCAGTTCTTC. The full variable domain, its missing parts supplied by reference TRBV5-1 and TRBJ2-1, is KAGVTQTPRYLIKTRGQQVTLSCSPISGHRSVSWYQQTPGQGLQFLFEYFSETQRNKGNFPGRFSGRQFSNSRSEMNVSTLELGDSALYLCASSLVVGVGEQFFGPGTRLTVL.

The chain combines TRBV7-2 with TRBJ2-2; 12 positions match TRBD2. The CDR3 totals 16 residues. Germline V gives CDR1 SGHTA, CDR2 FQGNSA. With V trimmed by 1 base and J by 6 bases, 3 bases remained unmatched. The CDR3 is CASSLGGLAGAGELFF. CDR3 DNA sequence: TGTGCCAGCAGCTTAGGGGGACTAGCGGGTGCCGGGGAGCTGTTTTTT. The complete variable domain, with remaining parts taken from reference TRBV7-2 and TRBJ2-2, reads GAGVSQSPSNKVTEKGKDVELRCDPISGHTALYWYRQSLGQGLEFLIYFQGNSAPDKSGLPSDRFSAERTGGSVSTLTIQRTQQEDSAVYLCASSLGGLAGAGELFFGEGSRLTVL.

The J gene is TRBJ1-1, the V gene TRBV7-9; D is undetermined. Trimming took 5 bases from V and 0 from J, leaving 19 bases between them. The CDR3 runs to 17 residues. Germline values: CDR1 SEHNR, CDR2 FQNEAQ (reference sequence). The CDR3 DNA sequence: TGTGCCAGCAGCCCGAAGTCCAGTTCCAAAATGAACACTGAAGCTTTCTTT. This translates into CASSPKSSSKMNTEAFF.

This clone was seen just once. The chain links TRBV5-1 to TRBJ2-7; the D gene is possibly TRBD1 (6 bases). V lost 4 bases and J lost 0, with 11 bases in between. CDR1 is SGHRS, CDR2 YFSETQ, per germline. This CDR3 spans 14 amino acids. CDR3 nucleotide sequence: TGCGCCAGCAGCGCCGACAGGTACTCCTACGAGCAGTACTTC. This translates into CASSADRYSYEQYF.

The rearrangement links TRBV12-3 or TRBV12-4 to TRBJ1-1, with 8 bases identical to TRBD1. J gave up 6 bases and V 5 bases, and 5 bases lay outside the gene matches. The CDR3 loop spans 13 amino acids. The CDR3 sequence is CASSHTTGAEAFF. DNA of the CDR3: TGTGCCAGCAGTCACACGACAGGGGCTGAAGCTTTCTTT.

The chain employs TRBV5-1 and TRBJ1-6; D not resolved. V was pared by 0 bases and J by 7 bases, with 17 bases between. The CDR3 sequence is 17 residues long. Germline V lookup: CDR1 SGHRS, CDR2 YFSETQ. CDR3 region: CASSLAIGLGQNSPLHF. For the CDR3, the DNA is TGCGCCAGCAGCTTGGCCATTGGGCTTGGGCAGAATTCACCCCTCCACTTT. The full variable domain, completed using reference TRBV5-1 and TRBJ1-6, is KAGVTQTPRYLIKTRGQQVTLSCSPISGHRSVSWYQQTPGQGLQFLFEYFSETQRNKGNFPGRFSGRQFSNSRSEMNVSTLELGDSALYLCASSLAIGLGQNSPLHFGNGTRLTVT.

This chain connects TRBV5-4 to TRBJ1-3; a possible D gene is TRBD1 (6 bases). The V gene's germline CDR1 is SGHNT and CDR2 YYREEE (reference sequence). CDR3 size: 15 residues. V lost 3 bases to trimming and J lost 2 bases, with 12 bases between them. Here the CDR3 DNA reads TGTGCCAGCAGCTGGGACAAAGGGACTGGAAACACCATATATTTT. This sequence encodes CASSWDKGTGNTIYF.

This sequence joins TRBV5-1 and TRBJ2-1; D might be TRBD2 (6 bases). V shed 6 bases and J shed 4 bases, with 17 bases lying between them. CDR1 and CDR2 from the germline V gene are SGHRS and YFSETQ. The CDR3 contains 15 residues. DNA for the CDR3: TGCGCCAGCAACCTGGCGGGGAAGGGGTACAATGAGCAGTTCTTC. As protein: CASNLAGKGYNEQFF.

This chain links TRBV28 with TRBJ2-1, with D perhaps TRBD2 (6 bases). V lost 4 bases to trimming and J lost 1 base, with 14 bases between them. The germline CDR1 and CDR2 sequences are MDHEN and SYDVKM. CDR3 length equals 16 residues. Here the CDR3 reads CASSSPSEWSYNEQFF. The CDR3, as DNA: TGTGCCAGCAGTTCCCCTAGCGAGTGGTCCTACAATGAGCAGTTCTTC.